This T cell receptor beta chain was profiled in a study of cytomegalovirus exposure and HLA in healthy donors. The wider study: Approximately 81% of a few hundred genotyped donors fell in the Caucasian-associated ancestry cluster. The study's findings and limits: In a later analysis, TCR association rates varied by HLA locus: DRB1 most, HLA-C fewest. Links to common viral pathogens appeared, in a later analysis, for several of the most significant clusters. Both high specificity and high sensitivity reportedly marked the classifier's diagnosis of cytomegalovirus status.

The primer mix had 60 Vbeta and 13 Jbeta primers. Profiled with immunoSEQ multiplex PCR; TCRdb holds only in-frame clones, not every one. The repertoire has approximately 220,000 clones, about 80% of them found once; the top ten carry around 1.8%. The CDR3 spans 15 residues. As for this clone: Its antigen is not known.

Sequencing was done on a sample of PBMCs. The chain couples TRBV21-1 to TRBJ2-5; whether TRBD2, the table's D call, matches the DNA was not checked. TRBV21-1 is a recognized pseudogene. The TCR sequence derives from a man between 18 and 29 years old in good health and CMV-seronegative. The CDR3 bases are TGTGCCAGCAGCAAATACCAGCGGGAAGCAGAGACCCAGTACTTC. Protein sequence: CASSKYQREAETQYF.